Each of the 32 T cell receptor beta chains below was sequenced from the same sample in a study of cytomegalovirus exposure and HLA in healthy donors. PCR was performed using 60 Vbeta and 13 Jbeta primers. This table comes from immunoSEQ multiplex PCR, and its TCRdb copy is limited to in-frame clones, with some not included. The sample has 100,000 to 120,000 clones, 60% to 85% seen once. The sequenced sample was PBMCs. The receptors derive from a woman in her thirties or forties in good health and CMV-seropositive.

The sample holds one count of this clone. The genes are TRBV5-4 and TRBJ2-6; 10 bases are a match to TRBD1. Germline-derived CDR1 and CDR2 are SGHNT and YYREEE (reference sequence). This CDR3 has 19 residues. Unmatched junction bases numbered 12, after V lost 2 bases and J lost 4 bases. CDR3 in DNA: TGTGCCAGCAGCTTCTCAGTTGGGACAGGGGAGTCCGGGGCCAACGTCCTGACTTTC. This codes for CASSFSVGTGESGANVLTF.

The rearrangement uses TRBV12-5 and TRBJ2-1, with unresolved D. V shed 5 bases and J shed 6 bases, with 11 bases lying between them. From germline, CDR1 is LGHNT and CDR2 FRNRAP. This CDR3 comprises 13 residues. CDR3 nucleotide sequence: TGTGCTAGTGGTGAGAGAAACAGCAATGAGCAGTTCTTC. Protein sequence: CASGERNSNEQFF. The full variable domain, completed using reference TRBV12-5 and TRBJ2-1, is DARVTQTPRHKVTEMGQEVTMRCQPILGHNTVFWYRQTMMQGLELLAYFRNRAPLDDSGMPKDRFSAEMPDATLATLKIQPSEPRDSAVYFCASGERNSNEQFFGPGTRLTVL.

The J gene is TRBJ1-2, the V gene TRBV6-5; 8 positions match TRBD1. The CDR3 is 15 amino acids. CDR1 and CDR2 (germline): MNHEY, SVGAGI. V shed 3 bases, J shed 11 bases, and the junction held 14 bases outside the gene matches. The CDR3 DNA reads TGTGCCAGCAGTTATAGAAGCCTTAACAGGGGGTGGTACACCTTC. Amino acid sequence: CASSYRSLNRGWYTF.

The CDR3 bases are TGCGCCAGCAACTCCGGGACAGGGGAAGAAAAACTGTTTTTT. Its translation: CASNSGTGEEKLFF. The V and J genes are TRBV5-1 and TRBJ1-4; 10 nucleotides align to TRBD1. The CDR3 sequence is 14 residues long. Per the germline V gene, CDR1 is SGHRS and CDR2 is YFSETQ. The ends lost 6 bases at V and 8 bases at J; junction bases unmatched: 7.

The rearrangement uses TRBV19 and TRBJ1-3; D might be TRBD1 (5 bases). The CDR3 is 14 residues long. Germline assignment: CDR1 LNHDA and CDR2 SQIVND (reference sequence). Trimming took off 9 bases at V and 2 bases at J, with 14 bases between the two ends. Here the CDR3 reads CASKDKSTGNTIYF. CDR3 in DNA: TGTGCCAGCAAGGACAAGTCAACTGGAAACACCATATATTTT.

This clone was counted only a few times. The chain couples TRBV27 to TRBJ2-1, with 12 bases that match TRBD2. The CDR3 is 18 residues long. Germline CDR1 and CDR2: MNHEY and SMNVEV (reference sequence). The ends lost 4 bases at V and 8 bases at J; junction bases unmatched: 15. The CDR3 loop reads CASSSKYTASGREDEQFF. The CDR3 DNA reads as TGTGCCAGCAGTTCGAAATACACCGCTAGCGGGAGGGAGGATGAGCAGTTCTTC.

CDR3 protein: CATPAGGSYEQYF. In nucleotides, the CDR3 is TGTGCCACCCCAGCGGGGGGGTCCTACGAGCAGTACTTC. The chain employs TRBV28 and TRBJ2-7, with TRBD2 matching 10 bases. From germline, CDR1 is MDHEN and CDR2 SYDVKM. V shed 10 bases and J 1 base; nucleotides not matched to a gene: 4. This CDR3 contains 13 residues.

This clone was observed a handful of times. The chain recombines TRBV21-1 with TRBJ2-7; no DNA check was done on the table's D call, TRBD1. TRBV21-1 is a known pseudogene. This CDR3 is built from 15 residues. CDR3 residues: CASFLPGQGACEQYF. As DNA, the CDR3 is TGTGCCAGCTTTCTCCCAGGGCAGGGGGCGTGCGAGCAGTACTTC.

This rearrangement joins TRBV18 to TRBJ1-3, with 7 bases aligning to TRBD1. The CDR3 covers 16 residues. Per the germline V gene, CDR1 is KGHSH and CDR2 is LQKENI. J gave up 2 bases and V 3 bases, and 7 bases lay outside the gene matches. CDR3 coding DNA: TGTGCCAGCTCACCTATCCAAGGACAGGCTGGAAACACCATATATTTT. This encodes CASSPIQGQAGNTIYF. Combining the CDR3 with reference TRBV18 and TRBJ1-3 gives the whole variable domain NAGVMQNPRHLVRRRGQEARLRCSPMKGHSHVYWYRQLPEEGLKFMVYLQKENIIDESGMPKERFSAEFPKEGPSILRIQQVVRGDSAAYFCASSPIQGQAGNTIYFGEGSWLTVV.

The rearrangement links TRBV18 to TRBJ2-1; TRBD2 aligns across 9 bases. Trimming at V came to 1 base and at J to 1 base, leaving 8 bases not matched to a gene. Germline CDR1 KGHSH, CDR2 LQKENI. This CDR3 has 18 amino acids. The CDR3 loop reads CASSPRPSGAASYNEQFF. In DNA form, the CDR3 reads TGTGCCAGCTCACCACGTCCTAGCGGGGCCGCTTCCTACAATGAGCAGTTCTTC.

The chain links TRBV27 to TRBJ2-7; tentatively, D is TRBD2 (6 bases). Germline loops: CDR1 MNHEY, CDR2 SMNVEV (reference sequence). The CDR3 runs 11 residues. Trimming stripped 6 bases from V and 4 bases from J, with 7 bases between. The CDR3 protein is CASRGGYEQYF. The DNA of the CDR3 is TGTGCCAGCAGGGGGGGATACGAGCAGTACTTC.

The rearrangement joins TRBV30 to TRBJ2-1; tentative D call: TRBD2 (6 bases). The CDR3 runs 17 residues. Germline V CDR1 and CDR2: GTSNPN, SVGIG (reference sequence). CDR3 residues: CAHHHPPASVYYNEQFF. DNA of the CDR3: TGTGCTCATCACCACCCCCCGGCTAGCGTCTACTACAATGAGCAGTTCTTC.

The chain employs TRBV11-2 and TRBJ2-3, with a tentative D call TRBD2 (7 bases). V was clipped by 5 bases and J by 1 base, with 16 bases between them. Germline loops: CDR1 SGHAT, CDR2 FQNNGV. There are 16 residues in the CDR3. CDR3 coding DNA: TGTGCCAGCAGCCGACTGGGGGGGCTCGGCACAGATACGCAGTATTTT. Its translation is CASSRLGGLGTDTQYF.

This chain connects TRBV2 to TRBJ1-5; D is undetermined. Trimming cost V 7 bases and J 4 bases, with 11 bases left between them. Germline CDR1 is SNHLY and CDR2 is FYNNEI. The CDR3 runs to 13 residues. CDR3 region: CASTIIVNQPQHF. The CDR3 region has the DNA TGTGCCAGCACAATCATAGTAAATCAGCCCCAGCATTTT.

In its sample, this clone was seen a few times. J is TRBJ2-7 and V is TRBV7-6; 9 bases map to TRBD2. The CDR3 is 17 amino acids. The junction had 12 bases not matched to a gene; V was cut back by 6 bases and J by 0 bases. CDR1 is SGHVS and CDR2 is FNYEAQ in the germline V gene. The CDR3 loop reads CASSFGDLAGSSYEQYF. In DNA, the CDR3 is TGTGCCAGCAGTTTCGGGGACCTAGCGGGGAGCTCCTACGAGCAGTACTTC.

The chain is built from TRBV4-1 and TRBJ2-2, with a weak D call TRBD2 (6 bases). From germline, CDR1 is MGHRA and CDR2 YSYEKL. CDR3 length: 16 amino acids. V lost 4 bases and J 4 bases, leaving 16 bases between the germline ends. The CDR3 sequence: CASSPIGGLGTGELFF. Written as DNA, the CDR3 is TGCGCCAGCAGCCCCATTGGAGGGTTGGGCACCGGGGAGCTGTTTTTT.

The chain uses TRBV29-1 and TRBJ2-3, with 13 bases aligning to TRBD2. CDR1 is SQVTM and CDR2 is ANQGSEA in the germline V gene. The CDR3 contains 15 residues. The ends lost 6 bases at V and 2 bases at J; junction bases unmatched: 5. The CDR3 nucleotides read TGCAGCGTAGATGGACTAGCGGGGGACACAGATACGCAGTATTTT. It yields the protein CSVDGLAGDTDTQYF.

The chain carries TRBV15 and TRBJ2-5; possible D gene TRBD2, 5 bases. The CDR3 consists of 16 residues. Germline V CDR1 and CDR2: LNHNV, YYDKDF (reference sequence). With 1 base removed from V and 1 base from J, the gap between germline ends came to 13 bases. In DNA form, the CDR3 reads TGTGCCACCAGCAGAGGAAGAGGGAATCTCCAAGAGACCCAGTACTTC. This encodes CATSRGRGNLQETQYF.

V and J are TRBV18 and TRBJ2-1; D call uncertain. V lost 4 bases and J 3 bases, leaving 7 bases between the germline ends. The CDR3 has 13 amino acids. Germline V gene sequence: CDR1 KGHSH, CDR2 LQKENI. CDR3 nucleotide sequence: TGTGCCAGCTCACTGTCTTTCTACAATGAGCAGTTCTTC. The encoded protein is CASSLSFYNEQFF.

The rearrangement joins TRBV10-3 to TRBJ2-3; 9 nucleotides align to TRBD2. Germline V gene lookup returns CDR1 ENHRY and CDR2 SYGVKD. After removal of 3 bases from V and 6 bases from J, the junction contained 4 bases not matched to a gene. The CDR3 is 14 residues long. The CDR3 bases are TGTGCCATCAGTGATGTAGCGGGAGTTGATACGCAGTATTTT. This codes for CAISDVAGVDTQYF.

CDR3 amino acids: CASTLGPGGNTEAFF. CDR3 bases: TGCGCCAGCACCCTAGGACCGGGGGGGAACACTGAAGCTTTCTTT. V is TRBV5-1 and J is TRBJ1-1, with D possibly being TRBD1 (5 bases). V lost 6 bases, J lost 1 base, and 16 bases lay in between. Germline CDR1 reads SGHRS; CDR2 reads YFSETQ. This CDR3 comprises 15 residues.

The chain is built from TRBV7-2 and TRBJ1-2; maybe TRBD1 (5 bases). The CDR3 is 14 amino acids. The V gene's germline CDR1 is SGHTA and CDR2 FQGNSA. V shed 1 base and J shed 4 bases, with 10 bases lying between them. CDR3 nucleotide sequence: TGTGCCAGCAGCTTAGATGGGGCGAGCTATGGCTACACCTTC. As protein: CASSLDGASYGYTF.

The chain is built from TRBV5-5 and TRBJ2-3; 7 bases fit TRBD1. CDR1 SGHKS and CDR2 YYEKEE come from the germline V gene (reference sequence). The V segment lost 4 bases and the J segment 4 bases; nucleotides outside the gene matches: 9. The CDR3 totals 15 residues. CDR3 residues: CASSPGQSWADTQYF. CDR3 DNA sequence: TGTGCCAGCAGCCCGGGACAGAGCTGGGCAGATACGCAGTATTTT.

J is TRBJ2-7 and V is TRBV29-1; D not resolved. Germline CDR1 and CDR2: SQVTM and ANQGSEA. Trimming shortened V by 4 bases and J by 3 bases, and 7 bases separated the two germline ends. The CDR3 contains 11 residues. In DNA form, the CDR3 reads TGCAGCGTTGGCGGCGACTACGAGCAGTACTTC. Protein: CSVGGDYEQYF.

This clone was counted once. The chain has TRBV5-1 and TRBJ1-5; unclear D gene. CDR1 and CDR2 (germline): SGHRS, YFSETQ. The CDR3 has 16 amino acids. The V and J ends lost 4 bases and 7 bases respectively, with 21 bases between them. CDR3 nucleotide sequence: TGCGCCAGCAGCGTTGACGGGATCTACTCGGGACAGCCCCAGCATTTT. This translates into CASSVDGIYSGQPQHF.

The chain uses TRBV7-2 and TRBJ2-5, with 11 bases that match TRBD2. The CDR3 is 16 residues long. Germline lookup yields CDR1 SGHTA and CDR2 FQGNSA. V was pared by 5 bases and J by 4 bases, with 9 bases of the junction left unmatched. As DNA, the CDR3 is TGTGCCAGCAGCCCACGAGATAGCGGGGGGGGAGAGACCCAGTACTTC. Amino acids: CASSPRDSGGGETQYF. The whole variable domain, filled in from reference TRBV7-2 and TRBJ2-5, reads GAGVSQSPSNKVTEKGKDVELRCDPISGHTALYWYRQSLGQGLEFLIYFQGNSAPDKSGLPSDRFSAERTGGSVSTLTIQRTQQEDSAVYLCASSPRDSGGGETQYFGPGTRLLVL.

V and J are TRBV28 and TRBJ2-1; 8 nucleotides agree with TRBD2. This CDR3 is 18 amino acids long. The germline V gene encodes CDR1 MDHEN and CDR2 SYDVKM. After removal of 4 bases from V and 5 bases from J, the junction contained 16 bases not matched to a gene. CDR3 nucleotide sequence: TGTGCCAGCAGTTACCAACTAGCTTACGGGAGGGCCCACAATGAGCAGTTCTTC. This codes for CASSYQLAYGRAHNEQFF.

The chain is built from TRBV27 and TRBJ1-6, with D tentatively TRBD1 (6 bases). This CDR3 is 16 amino acids long. V dropped 5 bases and J dropped 9 bases, with 20 bases sitting between them. Germline values: CDR1 MNHEY, CDR2 SMNVEV (reference sequence). The CDR3 reads CASSPDDRFWVSPLHF. CDR3 nucleotide sequence: TGTGCCAGCAGTCCGGATGACAGGTTTTGGGTTTCACCCCTCCACTTT.

This sequence joins TRBV6-6 and TRBJ2-1, with 14 nucleotides matching TRBD2. The V gene end was trimmed by 6 bases and the J gene end by 7 bases; junction bases not matched to a gene: 5. This CDR3 spans 15 amino acids. Germline V gene sequence: CDR1 MNHNY, CDR2 SVGAGI (reference sequence). The CDR3: CASRLGTSGSNEQFF. In nucleotides, the CDR3 is TGTGCCAGCAGATTGGGGACTAGCGGGAGTAATGAGCAGTTCTTC.

The chain links TRBV15 to TRBJ1-6; 7 bases line up with TRBD1. The CDR3 contains 14 residues. The V and J ends lost 5 bases and 9 bases, in that order; junction bases with no gene match: 7. The germline CDR1 and CDR2 sequences are LNHNV and YYDKDF (reference sequence). CDR3 region: CATSRQGLSSPLHF. The DNA of the CDR3 is TGTGCCACCAGCCGACAGGGACTCTCTTCACCCCTCCACTTT.

The table lists this clone with a count of one. The rearrangement links TRBV9 to TRBJ2-2; 8 nucleotides agree with TRBD2. Per the germline V gene, CDR1 is SGDLS and CDR2 is YYNGEE. Trimming removed 1 base from V and 7 bases from J; junction bases left unmatched: 15. The CDR3 contains 18 residues. Here the CDR3 reads CASSVFLGGGRTNGELFF. CDR3 sequence (DNA): TGTGCCAGCAGCGTATTCCTCGGCGGGGGGAGGACCAACGGGGAGCTGTTTTTT.

This clone occurred a few times. The chain uses TRBV18 and TRBJ2-1; TRBD2 agrees at 7 bases. The CDR3 is 16 amino acids. Trimming removed 0 bases from V and 8 bases from J; junction bases left unmatched: 10. Germline CDR1 KGHSH, CDR2 LQKENI. Here the CDR3 DNA reads TGTGCCAGCTCACCACCGCAGGGCGGGAGAGGCTATGAGCAGTTCTTC. Amino acids: CASSPPQGGRGYEQFF.